These 23 T cell receptor beta chains originate from one sample sequenced in a study of T cells in Graves' hyperthyroidism and ophthalmopathy. Amplified TCR beta CDR3 regions derived from RNA transcripts. HTBI primers were employed in a first-round RT-PCR of the TCR CDR3. TCRdb re-called the multiplex PCR reads through MiXCR, storing one row per CDR3 protein. The data hold fewer than 750,000 distinct CDR3 sequences, with roughly 15% observed a single time. Sequencing was carried out using blood. The receptors were gathered from a woman aged 50 to 65 with Graves' ophthalmopathy.

This sequence joins TRBV19 and TRBJ2-1; D unresolved. Germline loops: CDR1 LNHDA, CDR2 SQIVND (reference sequence). The V end lost 3 bases, the J end lost 5 bases, and 11 bases lay between the germline ends. CDR3 size: 14 residues. The DNA for the CDR3 is TGTGCCAGTAGTATGAGCCTGCCCAACAATGAGCAGTTCTTC. Translation: CASSMSLPNNEQFF. Supplemented by reference TRBV19 and TRBJ2-1, the full variable domain reads DGGITQSPKYLFRKEGQNVTLSCEQNLNHDAMYWYRQDPGQGLRLIYYSQIVNDFQKGDIAEGYSVSREKKESFPLTVTSAQKNPTAFYLCASSMSLPNNEQFFGPGTRLTVL.

In this sample, this clonotype turned up many times. V gene TRBV7-9 combines with J gene TRBJ2-2; 8 positions match TRBD2. The germline V gene has CDR1 SEHNR and CDR2 FQNEAQ (reference sequence). The J segment lost 0 bases and the V segment lost 1 base, leaving 4 bases of the junction unmatched. The CDR3 runs 17 residues. Here the CDR3 reads CASSLGLGLANTGELFF. The CDR3 bases are TGTGCCAGCAGCTTAGGGCTGGGACTAGCGAACACCGGGGAGCTGTTTTTT.

This clonotype was detected many times. The rearrangement joins TRBV28 to TRBJ2-1, with 12 bases identical to TRBD2. The CDR3 is 19 amino acids. J gave up 8 bases and V 1 base, and 15 bases lay outside the gene matches. Germline V gene lookup returns CDR1 MDHEN and CDR2 SYDVKM. CDR3 sequence reads: CASSLYVLAGGPTLDEQFF. The CDR3 DNA follows: TGTGCCAGCAGTTTATATGTGCTAGCGGGAGGGCCTACGTTGGATGAGCAGTTCTTC.

This clonotype was detected ten times or more. The V call is TRBV20-1, the J call TRBJ2-3, with TRBD2 matching over 11 bases. With 4 bases clipped from V and 4 bases from J, the junction kept 7 bases outside the gene matches. The germline gives CDR1 DFQATT, CDR2 SNEGSKA (reference sequence). The CDR3 is made up of 15 amino acids. The CDR3: CSAIWTSGFSDTQYF. The CDR3 DNA is TGCAGTGCTATCTGGACTAGCGGGTTTTCAGATACGCAGTATTTT.

Regarding this clonotype: A much larger clone sits a single nucleotide away, making a read error possible. The rearrangement uses TRBV30 and TRBJ2-1, with D hard to call. Germline V gene data show CDR1 as GTSNPN and CDR2 as SVGIG (reference sequence). The CDR3 is 11 residues long. V was clipped by 5 bases and J by 8 bases, with 10 bases between them. The CDR3 DNA reads as TGTGCCTGGGGTCAGTCCGATGAGCAGTTCTTC. Translating gives CAWGQSDEQFF.

Ten or more counts support this clonotype. V usage is TRBV10-3 and J usage is TRBJ2-3; unclear D gene. There are 13 residues in the CDR3. V was cut by 3 bases and J by 5 bases, with 9 bases left in between. The germline gives CDR1 ENHRY, CDR2 SYGVKD. CDR3 coding DNA: TGTGCCATCAGTGACTTTCAAGGAGATACGCAGTATTTT. Protein sequence: CAISDFQGDTQYF.

Regarding this clonotype: A read error may account for a junction end that differs from germline. The rearrangement links TRBV5-6 to TRBJ2-5, with 14 nucleotides matching TRBD2. Germline CDR1 reads SGHDT; CDR2 reads YYEEEE. The CDR3 covers 13 residues. CDR3 residues: CASSRGLAGEGNF. The CDR3 nucleotides read TGTGCCAGCAGCAGGGGACTAGCGGGAGAAGGCAACTTC. The whole variable domain, remainder taken from reference TRBV5-6 and TRBJ2-5, is DAGVTQSPTHLIKTRGQQVTLRCSPKSGHDTVSWYQQALGQGPQFIFQYYEEEERQRGNFPDRFSGHQFPNYSSELNVNALLLGDSALYLCASSRGLAGEGNFGPGTRLLVL.

Concerning this clonotype itself: Possible read error: a much larger clone is one base away. This sequence joins TRBV20-1 and TRBJ1-5; no firm D call. The CDR3 has 15 residues. CDR1 is DFQATT and CDR2 is SNEGSKA in the germline V gene (reference sequence). Trimming shortened V by 2 bases and J by 5 bases, and 16 bases separated the two germline ends. The CDR3 sequence: CSARKTAGPHQPQHF. DNA of the CDR3: TGCAGTGCTAGAAAGACGGCAGGACCCCATCAGCCCCAGCATTTT.

There are a few counts of this clonotype. This chain joins TRBV4-2 and TRBJ2-1; 14 nucleotides match TRBD2. Germline V gives CDR1 LGHNA, CDR2 YNFKEQ. V lost 1 base to trimming and J lost 8 bases; unmatched junction nucleotides: 7. This CDR3 is 17 amino acids long. The CDR3 DNA sequence: TGTGCCAGCAGCCAAGGGCCGACTAGCGGGAGGGAAGATGAGCAGTTCTTC. It is translated as CASSQGPTSGREDEQFF.

This clonotype was detected only a few times. This chain joins TRBV6-2 or TRBV6-3 and TRBJ2-7; D is perhaps TRBD1 (6 bases). CDR1 and CDR2 (germline): MNHEY, SVGEGT. Trimming took 5 bases from V and 6 from J, leaving 20 bases between them. The CDR3 runs 15 residues. CDR3 bases: TGTGCCAGCAGTCCCTGGGAGACAGGCAATGGCGAGCAGTACTTC. This codes for CASSPWETGNGEQYF.

This clonotype was detected a few times. The rearrangement joins TRBV10-1 to TRBJ1-1, with 8 bases aligning to TRBD1. The V and J ends lost 6 bases and 1 base, in that order; junction bases with no gene match: 4. This CDR3 has 14 amino acids. Germline CDR1 is WNHNN and CDR2 is SYGVQD (reference sequence). The CDR3 reads CASRQDRANTEAFF. DNA for the CDR3: TGCGCCAGCAGACAGGACAGGGCGAACACTGAAGCTTTCTTT.

This clonotype was detected a few times. The chain is built from TRBV5-5 and TRBJ1-2; D is perhaps TRBD1 (5 bases). V dropped 8 bases and J dropped 3 bases, with 14 bases sitting between them. Germline V gene sequence: CDR1 SGHKS, CDR2 YYEKEE (reference sequence). This CDR3 comprises 13 residues. The CDR3 coding sequence is TGTGCCAGTACTCTTCAGGGAGACTATGGCTACACCTTC. It translates to CASTLQGDYGYTF.

There are many counts of this clonotype. The chain employs TRBV18 and TRBJ1-4, with D possibly TRBD1 on 5 matching bases. Trimming removed 4 bases from V and 6 bases from J, with 9 bases in between. The length of the CDR3 is 13 residues. The germline CDR1 and CDR2 sequences are KGHSH and LQKENI. CDR3 sequence (DNA): TGTGCCAGCTCACGGGGACGGGATGAAAAACTGTTTTTT. Translating it yields CASSRGRDEKLFF.

The chain links TRBV11-2 to TRBJ2-7, with 11 bases matching TRBD2. The junction had 10 bases not matched to a gene; V was cut back by 7 bases and J by 2 bases. This CDR3 has 16 residues. Germline CDR1 reads SGHAT; CDR2 reads FQNNGV. CDR3 amino acids: CASNNRRLAGTYEQYF. The CDR3 coding sequence is TGTGCCAGCAACAATCGGCGACTAGCGGGAACCTACGAGCAGTACTTC.

In its sample, this clonotype was seen many times. The V gene is TRBV18, the J gene TRBJ1-4, with TRBD1 as a possible D gene (5 bases). This CDR3 region has 15 residues. Deletions cut 2 bases from V and 5 bases from J, with 12 bases between. Germline V gene lookup returns CDR1 KGHSH and CDR2 LQKENI. CDR3: CASSPAGTMNEKLFF. CDR3 DNA sequence: TGTGCCAGCTCACCAGCCGGGACGATGAATGAAAAACTGTTTTTT.

A few counts support this clonotype. The V and J genes are TRBV5-4 and TRBJ2-1; D could derive from TRBD1 or TRBD2 (5 bases each). The CDR3 loop spans 16 amino acids. Trimming took off 2 bases at V and 3 bases at J, with 15 bases between the two ends. The germline CDR1 and CDR2 sequences are SGHNT and YYREEE (reference sequence). The DNA of the CDR3 is TGTGCCAGCAGCTTACCGGGACCCGTAGGCTACAATGAGCAGTTCTTC. Translating it yields CASSLPGPVGYNEQFF.

This clonotype came up many times. The rearrangement uses TRBV11-2 and TRBJ2-7; D remains ambiguous. The V end lost 0 bases, the J end lost 3 bases, and 12 bases lay between the germline ends. CDR3 size: 15 residues. Germline CDR1 SGHAT, CDR2 FQNNGV. CDR3 in amino acids: CASSLDLGFNYEQYF. Written as DNA, the CDR3 is TGTGCCAGCAGCTTAGATCTCGGCTTCAACTACGAGCAGTACTTC.

Ten or more counts support this clonotype. The V call is TRBV7-9, the J call TRBJ2-3; no clear D gene. This CDR3 is built from 14 residues. The germline V and J ends were trimmed by 5 bases and 0 bases, with 9 bases remaining between them. Germline V gene lookup returns CDR1 SEHNR and CDR2 FQNEAQ (reference sequence). The CDR3 spells CASSLASSTDTQYF. CDR3 DNA: TGTGCCAGCAGCCTGGCGTCTAGCACAGATACGCAGTATTTT.

This clonotype was seen ten or more times. The chain employs TRBV2 and TRBJ2-1, with 7 bases aligning to TRBD1. V dropped 6 bases and J dropped 3; count of bases not matched to a gene: 5. CDR1 and CDR2 (germline): SNHLY, FYNNEI. The CDR3 covers 14 residues. The CDR3: CASRQDRNYNEQFF. The CDR3 DNA reads as TGTGCCAGCAGGCAGGACAGGAACTACAATGAGCAGTTCTTC.

The chain has TRBV27 and TRBJ1-4; D might be TRBD1 (5 bases). The CDR3 loop spans 13 amino acids. The V end lost 9 bases, the J end lost 7 bases, and 15 bases lay between the germline ends. Germline V gives CDR1 MNHEY, CDR2 SMNVEV (reference sequence). The CDR3 sequence is CASSFGAGEKLFF. In nucleotides, the CDR3 is TGTGCCAGTTCTTTCGGGGCTGGTGAAAAACTGTTTTTT.

This clonotype occurred many times. This sequence joins TRBV20-1 and TRBJ2-1; D is unresolved. V was shortened by 6 bases and J by 4 bases, with 13 bases between the two germline ends. Germline V gene sequence: CDR1 DFQATT, CDR2 SNEGSKA (reference sequence). The CDR3 extends over 13 amino acids. The CDR3 nucleotides are TGCAGTGCCCAGGAGTGGGAATACAATGAGCAGTTCTTC. It codes for CSAQEWEYNEQFF.

Comments on this clonotype: Germline and junction disagree at one end, which may indicate a read error. The chain carries TRBV5-1 and TRBJ2-1, with 8 bases aligning to TRBD2. Germline V gives CDR1 SGHRS, CDR2 YFSETQ. The CDR3 covers 15 residues. As DNA, the CDR3 is TGCGCCAGCAGCTCGGCCGGCGGGAGGTATAATGAGCAGCTCTTC. Amino acid sequence: CASSSAGGRYNEQLF. The variable domain in full, completed from reference TRBV5-1 and TRBJ2-1, reads KAGVTQTPRYLIKTRGQQVTLSCSPISGHRSVSWYQQTPGQGLQFLFEYFSETQRNKGNFPGRFSGRQFSNSRSEMNVSTLELGDSALYLCASSSAGGRYNEQLFGPGTRLTVL.

This clonotype was counted a few times. The chain combines TRBV19 with TRBJ2-2; 7 nucleotides match TRBD2. V lost 6 bases and J lost 4; bases outside the gene matches: 8. The CDR3 spans 15 residues. In germline, CDR1 is LNHDA, CDR2 SQIVND (reference sequence). CDR3 DNA: TGTGCCAGTAGCAACCCTCGGGAGGTCACCGGGGAGCTGTTTTTT. It is translated as CASSNPREVTGELFF.